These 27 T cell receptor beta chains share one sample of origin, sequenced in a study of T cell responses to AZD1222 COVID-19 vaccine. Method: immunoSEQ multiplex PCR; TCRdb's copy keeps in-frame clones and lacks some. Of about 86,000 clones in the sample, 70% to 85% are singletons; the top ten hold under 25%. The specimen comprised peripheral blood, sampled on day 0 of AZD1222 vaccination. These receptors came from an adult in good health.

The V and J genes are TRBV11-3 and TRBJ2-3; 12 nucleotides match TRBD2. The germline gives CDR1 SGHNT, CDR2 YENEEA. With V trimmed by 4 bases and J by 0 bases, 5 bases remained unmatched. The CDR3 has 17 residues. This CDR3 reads CASSSGGTSGSTDTQYF. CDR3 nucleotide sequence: TGTGCCAGCAGCTCAGGGGGGACTAGCGGGAGCACAGATACGCAGTATTTT.

The CDR3 sequence is CASSLNNLLGYTF. The CDR3 bases are TGCGCCAGCAGCTTGAACAATTTACTTGGCTACACCTTC. V gene TRBV5-1 combines with J gene TRBJ1-2; no definite D call. The CDR3 contains 13 residues. V gave up 1 base and J gave up 7 bases, with 11 bases separating them. CDR1 and CDR2 from the germline V gene are SGHRS and YFSETQ.

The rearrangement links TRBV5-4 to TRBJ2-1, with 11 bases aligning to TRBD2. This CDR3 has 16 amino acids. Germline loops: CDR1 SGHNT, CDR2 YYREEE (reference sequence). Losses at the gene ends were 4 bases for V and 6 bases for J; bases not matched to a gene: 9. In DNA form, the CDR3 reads TGTGCCAGCAGCGGGCAAGGGACTAGCGGTCTCAATGAGCAGTTCTTC. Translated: CASSGQGTSGLNEQFF.

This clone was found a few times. The CDR3 DNA reads TGTGCCAGCAGCCAAACGGGGGCTAGCGGGAGCTTCGGGCAGTACTTC. Protein product: CASSQTGASGSFGQYF. This rearrangement joins TRBV7-8 to TRBJ2-7; 10 nucleotides agree with TRBD2. V lost 5 bases to trimming and J lost 9 bases; unmatched junction nucleotides: 16. CDR1 is SGHVS and CDR2 is FQNEAQ in the germline V gene. This CDR3 comprises 16 residues.

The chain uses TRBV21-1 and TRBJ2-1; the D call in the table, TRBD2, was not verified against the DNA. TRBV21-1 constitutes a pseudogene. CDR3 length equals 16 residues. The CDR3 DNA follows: TGTGCCAGCAGCAATGGACTAGCGGGAGATCATAATGAGCAGTTCTTC. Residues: CASSNGLAGDHNEQFF.

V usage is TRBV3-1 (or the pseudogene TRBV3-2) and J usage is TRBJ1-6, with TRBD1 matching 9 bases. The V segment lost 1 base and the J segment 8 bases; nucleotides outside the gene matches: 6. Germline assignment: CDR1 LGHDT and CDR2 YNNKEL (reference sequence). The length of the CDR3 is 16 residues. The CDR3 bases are TGTGCCAGCAGCCAAGGGACGGACAGGGGCGATTCACCCCTCCACTTT. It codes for CASSQGTDRGDSPLHF.

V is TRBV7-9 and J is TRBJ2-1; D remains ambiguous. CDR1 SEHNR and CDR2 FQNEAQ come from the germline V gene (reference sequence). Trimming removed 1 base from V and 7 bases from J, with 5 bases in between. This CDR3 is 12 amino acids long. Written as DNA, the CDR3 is TGTGCCAGCAGCTTAGGCTGGAATGAGCAGTTCTTC. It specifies CASSLGWNEQFF.

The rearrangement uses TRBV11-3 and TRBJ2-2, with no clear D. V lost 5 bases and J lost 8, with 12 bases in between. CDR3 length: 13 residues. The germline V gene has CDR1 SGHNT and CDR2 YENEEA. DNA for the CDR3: TGTGCCAGCAGCCATCCCGACCGGGGGGAGCTGTTTTTT. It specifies CASSHPDRGELFF.

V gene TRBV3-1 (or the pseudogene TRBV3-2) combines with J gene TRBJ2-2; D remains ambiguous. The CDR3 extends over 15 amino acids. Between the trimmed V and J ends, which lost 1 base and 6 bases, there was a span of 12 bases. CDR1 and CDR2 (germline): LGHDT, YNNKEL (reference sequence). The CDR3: CASSQAISWSGELFF. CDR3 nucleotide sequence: TGTGCCAGCAGCCAAGCGATATCGTGGTCCGGGGAGCTGTTTTTT.

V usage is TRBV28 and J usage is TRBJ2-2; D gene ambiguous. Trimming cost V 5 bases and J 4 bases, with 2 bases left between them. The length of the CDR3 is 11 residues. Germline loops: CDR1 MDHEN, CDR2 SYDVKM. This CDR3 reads CASSRTGELFF. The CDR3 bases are TGTGCCAGCAGTCGCACCGGGGAGCTGTTTTTT.

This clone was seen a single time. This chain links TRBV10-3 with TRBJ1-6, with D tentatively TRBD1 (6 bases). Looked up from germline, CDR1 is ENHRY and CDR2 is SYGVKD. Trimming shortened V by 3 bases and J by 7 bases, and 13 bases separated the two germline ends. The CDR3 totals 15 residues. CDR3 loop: CAISESIQGNSPLHF. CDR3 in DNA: TGTGCCATCAGTGAAAGTATACAGGGCAATTCACCCCTCCACTTT.

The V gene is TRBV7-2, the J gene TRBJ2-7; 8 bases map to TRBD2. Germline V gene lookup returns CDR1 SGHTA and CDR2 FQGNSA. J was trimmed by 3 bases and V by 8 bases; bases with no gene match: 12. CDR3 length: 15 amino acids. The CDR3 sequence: CASRTSPVSHYEQYF. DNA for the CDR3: TGTGCCAGCCGGACTAGCCCCGTTTCTCACTACGAGCAGTACTTC.

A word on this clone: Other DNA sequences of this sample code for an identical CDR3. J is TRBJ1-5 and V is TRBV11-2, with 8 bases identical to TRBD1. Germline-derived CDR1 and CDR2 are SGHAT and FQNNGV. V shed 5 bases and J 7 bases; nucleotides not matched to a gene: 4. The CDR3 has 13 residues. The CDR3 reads CASSPGDRQPQHF. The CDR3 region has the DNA TGTGCCAGCAGCCCGGGGGACAGGCAGCCCCAGCATTTT.

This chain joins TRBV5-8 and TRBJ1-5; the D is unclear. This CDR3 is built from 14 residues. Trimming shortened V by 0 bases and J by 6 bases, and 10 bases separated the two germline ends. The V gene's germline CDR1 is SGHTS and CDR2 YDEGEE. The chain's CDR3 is CASSLVGPSQPQHF. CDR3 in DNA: TGTGCCAGCAGCTTGGTCGGCCCATCTCAGCCCCAGCATTTT.

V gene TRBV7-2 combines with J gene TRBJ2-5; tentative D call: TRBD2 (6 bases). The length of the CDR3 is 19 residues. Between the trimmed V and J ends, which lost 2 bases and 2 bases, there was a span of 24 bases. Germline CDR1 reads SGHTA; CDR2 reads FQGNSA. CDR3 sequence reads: CASSLSRDFLKVSQETQYF. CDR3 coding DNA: TGTGCCAGCAGCTTAAGTAGGGACTTTCTGAAGGTGTCACAAGAGACCCAGTACTTC. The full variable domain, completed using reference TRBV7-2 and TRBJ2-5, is GAGVSQSPSNKVTEKGKDVELRCDPISGHTALYWYRQSLGQGLEFLIYFQGNSAPDKSGLPSDRFSAERTGGSVSTLTIQRTQQEDSAVYLCASSLSRDFLKVSQETQYFGPGTRLLVL.

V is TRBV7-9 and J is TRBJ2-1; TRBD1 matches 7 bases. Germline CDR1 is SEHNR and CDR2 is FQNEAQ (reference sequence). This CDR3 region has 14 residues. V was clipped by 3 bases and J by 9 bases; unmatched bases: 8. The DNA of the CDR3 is TGTGCCAGCAGCTTGGGACAGTCTAGGGGTGAGCAGTTCTTC. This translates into CASSLGQSRGEQFF.

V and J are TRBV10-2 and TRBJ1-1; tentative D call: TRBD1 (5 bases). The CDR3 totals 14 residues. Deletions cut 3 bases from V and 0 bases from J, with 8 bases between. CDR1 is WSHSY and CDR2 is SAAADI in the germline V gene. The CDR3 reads CASSDQGMNTEAFF. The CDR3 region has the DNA TGCGCCAGCAGTGATCAGGGCATGAACACTGAAGCTTTCTTT.

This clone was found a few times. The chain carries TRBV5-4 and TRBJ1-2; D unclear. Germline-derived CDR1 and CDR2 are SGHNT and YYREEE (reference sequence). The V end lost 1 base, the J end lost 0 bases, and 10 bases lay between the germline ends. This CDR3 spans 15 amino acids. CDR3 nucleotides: TGTGCCAGCAGCTTGCAGGTCAGCTCTAACTATGGCTACACCTTC. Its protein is CASSLQVSSNYGYTF. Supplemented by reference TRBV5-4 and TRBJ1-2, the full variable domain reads ETGVTQSPTHLIKTRGQQVTLRCSSQSGHNTVSWYQQALGQGPQFIFQYYREEENGRGNFPPRFSGLQFPNYSSELNVNALELDDSALYLCASSLQVSSNYGYTFGSGTRLTVV.

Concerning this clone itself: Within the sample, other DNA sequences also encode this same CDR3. The CDR3 nucleotides are TGTGCCAGCAGCTTATCTAGGACAGGGAACGAGCAGTACTTC. Translated: CASSLSRTGNEQYF. The V gene is TRBV11-2, the J gene TRBJ2-7, with TRBD1 identical over 8 bases. Germline V gene lookup returns CDR1 SGHAT and CDR2 FQNNGV. The CDR3 is made up of 14 amino acids. The junction had 5 bases not matched to a gene; V was cut back by 2 bases and J by 5 bases.

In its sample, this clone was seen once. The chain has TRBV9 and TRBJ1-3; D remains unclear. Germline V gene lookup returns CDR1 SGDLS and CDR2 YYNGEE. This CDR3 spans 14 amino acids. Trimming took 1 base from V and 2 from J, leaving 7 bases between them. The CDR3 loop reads CASSVTRAGNTIYF. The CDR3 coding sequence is TGTGCCAGCAGCGTAACGAGGGCTGGAAACACCATATATTTT.

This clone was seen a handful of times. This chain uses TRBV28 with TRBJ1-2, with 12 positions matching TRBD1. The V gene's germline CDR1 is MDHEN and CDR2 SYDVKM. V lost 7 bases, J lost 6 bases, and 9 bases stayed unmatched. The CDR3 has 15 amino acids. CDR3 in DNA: TGTGCCAGCATTAGAGCGGGACAGGGGGCGCATGGCTACACCTTC. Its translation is CASIRAGQGAHGYTF.

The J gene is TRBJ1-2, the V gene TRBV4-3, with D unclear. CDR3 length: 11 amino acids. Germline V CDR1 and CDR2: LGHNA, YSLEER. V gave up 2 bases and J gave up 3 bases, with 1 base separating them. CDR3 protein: CASSQHYGYTF. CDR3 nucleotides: TGCGCCAGCAGCCAACACTATGGCTACACCTTC.

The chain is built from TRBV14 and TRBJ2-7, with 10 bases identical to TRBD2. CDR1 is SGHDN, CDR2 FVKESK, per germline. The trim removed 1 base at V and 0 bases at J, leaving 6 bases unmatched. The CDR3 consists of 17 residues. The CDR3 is CASSQGSSSGSSYEQYF. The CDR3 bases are TGTGCCAGCAGCCAAGGCTCATCTAGCGGGAGCTCCTACGAGCAGTACTTC.

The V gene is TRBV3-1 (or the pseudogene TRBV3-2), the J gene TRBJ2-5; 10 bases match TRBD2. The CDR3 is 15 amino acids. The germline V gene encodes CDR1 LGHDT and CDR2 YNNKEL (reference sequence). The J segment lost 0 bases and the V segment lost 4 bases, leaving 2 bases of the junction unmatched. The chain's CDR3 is CASSLGLANQETQYF. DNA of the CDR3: TGTGCCAGCAGCCTGGGACTAGCGAACCAAGAGACCCAGTACTTC.

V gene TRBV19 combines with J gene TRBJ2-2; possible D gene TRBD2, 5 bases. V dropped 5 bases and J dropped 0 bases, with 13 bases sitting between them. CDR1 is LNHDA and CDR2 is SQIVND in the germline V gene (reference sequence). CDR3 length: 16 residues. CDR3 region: CASSPGRAANTGELFF. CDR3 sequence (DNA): TGTGCCAGTAGTCCCGGTCGAGCGGCGAACACCGGGGAGCTGTTTTTT.

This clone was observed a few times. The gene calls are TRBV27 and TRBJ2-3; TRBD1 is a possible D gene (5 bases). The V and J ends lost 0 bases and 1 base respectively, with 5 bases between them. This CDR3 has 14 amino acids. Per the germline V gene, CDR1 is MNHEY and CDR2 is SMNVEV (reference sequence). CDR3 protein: CASSLSRGTDTQYF. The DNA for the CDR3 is TGTGCCAGCAGTTTATCCAGGGGCACAGATACGCAGTATTTT.

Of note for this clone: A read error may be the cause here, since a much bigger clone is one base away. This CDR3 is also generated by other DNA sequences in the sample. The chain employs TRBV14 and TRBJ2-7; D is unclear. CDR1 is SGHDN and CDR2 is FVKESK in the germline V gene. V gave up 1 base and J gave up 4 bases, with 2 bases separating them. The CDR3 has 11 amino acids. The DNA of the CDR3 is TGTGCCAGCAGCCAAGGTTACGAGCAGTACTTC. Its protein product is CASSQGYEQYF.